A single sample is the source of the 26 T cell receptor beta chains below, sequenced in a study of T cell responses to AZD1222 COVID-19 vaccine. TCRdb keeps only in-frame clones here, not all; method: immunoSEQ multiplex PCR. Among 160,000 or so clones listed, around 86% were seen once. The sample in question was peripheral blood, obtained 28 days after the second AZD1222 dose. The receptors shown here come from an adult who received the AZD1222 COVID-19 vaccine.

The chain joins TRBV3-1 (or the pseudogene TRBV3-2) to TRBJ1-3; the D gene is possibly TRBD1 (5 bases). From germline, CDR1 is LGHDT and CDR2 YNNKEL (reference sequence). The CDR3 is made up of 15 amino acids. With 4 bases removed from V and 5 bases from J, the gap between germline ends came to 15 bases. The CDR3 nucleotides read TGTGCCAGCAGCCCCAGCGACAGTAATAGAAACACCATATATTTT. Protein sequence: CASSPSDSNRNTIYF.

This rearrangement joins TRBV24-1 to TRBJ2-2; the match to TRBD2 covers 7 bases. J gave up 4 bases and V 10 bases, and 5 bases lay outside the gene matches. CDR3 length equals 13 residues. The germline V gene has CDR1 KGHDR and CDR2 SFDVKD. CDR3 coding DNA: TGTGCCACGACTAGCAGTGCCACCGGGGAGCTGTTTTTT. The encoded protein is CATTSSATGELFF.

This clone came up a few times. The V and J genes are TRBV2 and TRBJ2-5, with D possibly matching TRBD1 (5 bases). The CDR3 is 14 amino acids. V lost 3 bases, J lost 5 bases, and 13 bases lay in between. Germline loops: CDR1 SNHLY, CDR2 FYNNEI. The CDR3 protein is CASSETASRETQYF. CDR3 bases: TGTGCCAGCAGTGAGACAGCCTCCAGGGAGACCCAGTACTTC.

The chain employs TRBV6-5 and TRBJ1-1; 7 nucleotides match TRBD1. V lost 6 bases, J lost 11 bases, and 9 bases stayed unmatched. The CDR3 is made up of 12 amino acids. The V gene's germline CDR1 is MNHEY and CDR2 SVGAGI. The CDR3: CASSRQGGRAFF. The CDR3 nucleotides are TGTGCCAGCAGCCGACAGGGAGGTAGGGCTTTCTTT.

The chain carries TRBV28 and TRBJ2-5; maybe TRBD1 (5 bases). The CDR3 totals 14 residues. Trimming stripped 3 bases from V and 3 bases from J, with 11 bases between. The germline CDR1 and CDR2 sequences are MDHEN and SYDVKM. The DNA of the CDR3 is TGTGCCAGCAGTTTCTATGGCAGGGAAGAGACCCAGTACTTC. Its translation: CASSFYGREETQYF.

This clone is categorized as medium-sized. The chain's CDR3 is CASSYRRGGSYEQYF. The CDR3, as DNA: TGTGCCAGCAGTTACCGCCGAGGCGGATCCTACGAGCAGTACTTC. This chain connects TRBV6-5 to TRBJ2-7; D ambiguous. CDR1 is MNHEY, CDR2 SVGAGI, per germline. The CDR3 loop spans 15 amino acids. V was shortened by 2 bases and J by 1 base, with 12 bases between the two germline ends.

Points on this clone: Other nucleotide sequences from this sample produce the same CDR3. The J gene is TRBJ2-5, the V gene TRBV9; unclear D gene. V was shortened by 0 bases and J by 4 bases, with 7 bases between the two germline ends. Germline V lookup: CDR1 SGDLS, CDR2 YYNGEE. This CDR3 region has 13 residues. CDR3 sequence: CASSVESRETQYF. Written as DNA, the CDR3 is TGTGCCAGCAGCGTAGAATCGAGAGAGACCCAGTACTTC.

DNA for the CDR3: TGTGCCAGCAGCTCCCGGGACAGTCGAGGGTCTTCACCCCTCCACTTT. The encoded protein is CASSSRDSRGSSPLHF. The genes are TRBV7-9 and TRBJ1-6; 7 nucleotides line up with TRBD1. After removal of 4 bases from V and 9 bases from J, the junction contained 12 bases not matched to a gene. The germline V gene encodes CDR1 SEHNR and CDR2 FQNEAQ (reference sequence). This CDR3 is 16 amino acids long.

CDR3 sequence (DNA): TGTGCCAGCAGCCAGACCCAGTTGAACACTGAAGCTTTCTTT. Its translation is CASSQTQLNTEAFF. V and J are TRBV3-1 (or the pseudogene TRBV3-2) and TRBJ1-1; D is uncertain. The CDR3 loop spans 14 amino acids. Germline V CDR1 and CDR2: LGHDT, YNNKEL (reference sequence). Trimming shortened V by 3 bases and J by 0 bases, and 8 bases separated the two germline ends.

V is TRBV20-1 and J is TRBJ2-3; 7 bases match TRBD2. Per the germline V gene, CDR1 is DFQATT and CDR2 is SNEGSKA (reference sequence). The CDR3 covers 15 residues. Unmatched junction bases numbered 6, after V lost 3 bases and J lost 0 bases. The DNA for the CDR3 is TGCAGTGCTAGTCCCGGGCGGGGGAGCACAGATACGCAGTATTTT. Its translation: CSASPGRGSTDTQYF.

The V call is TRBV20-1, the J call TRBJ2-3; the D is unclear. The CDR3 consists of 11 residues. The V gene lost 6 bases and the J gene lost 3 bases, with 7 bases spanning the gap. Germline V CDR1 and CDR2: DFQATT, SNEGSKA (reference sequence). CDR3 DNA: TGCAGTGCACAGCATACAGATACGCAGTATTTT. It encodes CSAQHTDTQYF.

The genes are TRBV24-1 and TRBJ1-1, with 8 positions matching TRBD1. Germline V lookup: CDR1 KGHDR, CDR2 SFDVKD. The CDR3 contains 13 residues. V lost 9 bases and J lost 4; bases outside the gene matches: 6. CDR3 sequence: CATGGQGVTEAFF. The CDR3 region has the DNA TGTGCCACCGGTGGACAGGGAGTCACTGAAGCTTTCTTT.

This sequence joins TRBV3-1 (or the pseudogene TRBV3-2) and TRBJ2-1, with TRBD2 identical over 14 bases. Per the germline V gene, CDR1 is LGHDT and CDR2 is YNNKEL (reference sequence). The ends lost 0 bases at V and 7 bases at J; junction bases unmatched: 2. The CDR3 is made up of 16 amino acids. The CDR3 sequence is CASSQERLAGGNEQFF. In nucleotides, the CDR3 is TGTGCCAGCAGCCAAGAGCGACTAGCGGGAGGGAATGAGCAGTTCTTC.

This clone appeared once. This chain links TRBV4-1 with TRBJ1-4; D remains ambiguous. The CDR3 extends over 15 amino acids. V was pared by 5 bases and J by 0 bases, with 10 bases between. CDR1 and CDR2 (germline): MGHRA, YSYEKL. CDR3 residues: CASSSRATTNEKLFF. As DNA, the CDR3 is TGCGCCAGCAGCTCCCGGGCTACAACTAATGAAAAACTGTTTTTT.

This chain uses TRBV5-1 with TRBJ2-1; TRBD2 agrees at 11 bases. Germline V gene data show CDR1 as SGHRS and CDR2 as YFSETQ. The CDR3 is made up of 17 amino acids. J was trimmed by 0 bases and V by 4 bases; bases with no gene match: 6. CDR3 nucleotide sequence: TGCGCCAGCAGCCTCCCGACTAGCGGGACCTCCTACAATGAGCAGTTCTTC. Translating gives CASSLPTSGTSYNEQFF.

This chain connects TRBV7-8 to TRBJ1-3, with 7 bases lining up with TRBD1. J gave up 4 bases and V 1 base, and 13 bases lay outside the gene matches. Germline V gene data show CDR1 as SGHVS and CDR2 as FQNEAQ. The CDR3 covers 18 residues. CDR3 sequence reads: CASSLGPVAGGEGNTIYF. Here the CDR3 DNA reads TGTGCCAGCAGCTTAGGGCCCGTGGCAGGGGGGGAAGGAAACACCATATATTTT.

The chain uses TRBV18 and TRBJ2-5, with D tentatively TRBD2 (5 bases). Germline CDR1 and CDR2: KGHSH and LQKENI. The CDR3 is 13 residues long. Trimming left V 5 bases short and J 5 bases short, with 12 bases between. The CDR3 region is CASSSLGGETQYF. Written as DNA, the CDR3 is TGTGCCAGCTCATCGCTGGGCGGGGAGACCCAGTACTTC.

The chain links TRBV3-1 (or the pseudogene TRBV3-2) to TRBJ2-1; no reliable D call. There are 12 residues in the CDR3. CDR1 and CDR2 (germline): LGHDT, YNNKEL (reference sequence). Trimming shortened V by 2 bases and J by 7 bases, and 6 bases separated the two germline ends. The chain's CDR3 is CASSQKGNEQFF. The CDR3, as DNA: TGTGCCAGCAGCCAAAAGGGAAATGAGCAGTTCTTC.

V and J are TRBV29-1 and TRBJ1-2; D call uncertain. The CDR3 is 15 amino acids. V was cut by 3 bases and J by 1 base, with 15 bases left in between. Germline lookup yields CDR1 SQVTM and CDR2 ANQGSEA. The CDR3 DNA follows: TGCAGCGTTGATTCAGAACTGGGCCTTAACTATGGCTACACCTTC. It codes for CSVDSELGLNYGYTF.

The genes are TRBV7-8 and TRBJ2-2, with TRBD1 matching 12 bases. The V gene's germline CDR1 is SGHVS and CDR2 FQNEAQ. J gave up 5 bases and V 5 bases, and 6 bases lay outside the gene matches. The CDR3 contains 16 residues. This CDR3 reads CASSPGDRGRTGELFF. DNA for the CDR3: TGTGCCAGCAGCCCCGGGGACAGGGGGCGAACCGGGGAGCTGTTTTTT. The full variable domain, with the rest looked up from reference TRBV7-8 and TRBJ2-2, is GAGVSQSPRYKVAKRGQDVALRCDPISGHVSLFWYQQALGQGPEFLTYFQNEAQLDKSGLPSDRFFAERPEGSVSTLKIQRTQQEDSAVYLCASSPGDRGRTGELFFGEGSRLTVL.

The chain uses TRBV28 and TRBJ1-1, with D unresolved. V was shortened by 9 bases and J by 1 base, with 15 bases between the two germline ends. In germline, CDR1 is MDHEN, CDR2 SYDVKM. The CDR3 is 14 residues long. The CDR3 loop is CASNLKIGNTEAFF. Written as DNA, the CDR3 is TGTGCCAGTAATCTAAAGATAGGGAACACTGAAGCTTTCTTT. The variable domain in full, with the rest retrieved from reference TRBV28 and TRBJ1-1, is DVKVTQSSRYLVKRTGEKVFLECVQDMDHENMFWYRQDPGLGLRLIYFSYDVKMKEKGDIPEGYSVSREKKERFSLILESASTNQTSMYLCASNLKIGNTEAFFGQGTRLTVV.

This sequence joins TRBV19 and TRBJ1-6; a possible D gene is TRBD1 (6 bases). Trimming pared 8 bases from V and 8 bases from J, leaving 13 bases between. Per the germline V gene, CDR1 is LNHDA and CDR2 is SQIVND (reference sequence). This CDR3 comprises 13 residues. CDR3 coding DNA: TGTGCCAGTGGGACGGACAGTTATTCACCCCTCCACTTT. This gives the protein CASGTDSYSPLHF. The entire variable domain, with the rest obtained from reference TRBV19 and TRBJ1-6, is as follows: DGGITQSPKYLFRKEGQNVTLSCEQNLNHDAMYWYRQDPGQGLRLIYYSQIVNDFQKGDIAEGYSVSREKKESFPLTVTSAQKNPTAFYLCASGTDSYSPLHFGNGTRLTVT.

The V gene is TRBV5-1, the J gene TRBJ2-5; D may be TRBD1 (5 bases). V lost 0 bases and J 0 bases, leaving 15 bases between the germline ends. This CDR3 is 17 amino acids long. Germline CDR1 and CDR2: SGHRS and YFSETQ. As DNA, the CDR3 is TGCGCCAGCAGCTTGGCAAGGGGCCTCCTTTACCAAGAGACCCAGTACTTC. Its translation: CASSLARGLLYQETQYF.

Only a few counts were recorded for this clone. V usage is TRBV18 and J usage is TRBJ2-1; D call uncertain. Trimming took off 3 bases at V and 0 bases at J, with 3 bases between the two ends. CDR1 and CDR2 (germline): KGHSH, LQKENI. The CDR3 totals 13 residues. CDR3 DNA sequence: TGTGCCAGCTCACCGAGCTCCTACAATGAGCAGTTCTTC. Amino acids: CASSPSSYNEQFF.

This clone was seen ten or more times. The V and J genes are TRBV29-1 and TRBJ1-1; no firm D call. The CDR3 contains 12 residues. V gave up 5 bases and J gave up 1 base, with 8 bases separating them. CDR1 SQVTM and CDR2 ANQGSEA come from the germline V gene. CDR3 in amino acids: CSVKRPNTEAFF. The CDR3 coding sequence is TGCAGCGTTAAAAGGCCGAACACTGAAGCTTTCTTT.

As to this clone: An end of the junction does not agree with germline; a read error may underlie this. The V and J genes are TRBV7-2 and TRBJ2-1, with TRBD2 identical over 12 bases. This CDR3 has 13 residues. Germline V gene sequence: CDR1 SGHTA, CDR2 FQGNSA. The CDR3 nucleotides read TGTGCCAGCAGCCCCAGTGGGGGACTAGCGGGCCTCTTC. It is translated as CASSPSGGLAGLF.